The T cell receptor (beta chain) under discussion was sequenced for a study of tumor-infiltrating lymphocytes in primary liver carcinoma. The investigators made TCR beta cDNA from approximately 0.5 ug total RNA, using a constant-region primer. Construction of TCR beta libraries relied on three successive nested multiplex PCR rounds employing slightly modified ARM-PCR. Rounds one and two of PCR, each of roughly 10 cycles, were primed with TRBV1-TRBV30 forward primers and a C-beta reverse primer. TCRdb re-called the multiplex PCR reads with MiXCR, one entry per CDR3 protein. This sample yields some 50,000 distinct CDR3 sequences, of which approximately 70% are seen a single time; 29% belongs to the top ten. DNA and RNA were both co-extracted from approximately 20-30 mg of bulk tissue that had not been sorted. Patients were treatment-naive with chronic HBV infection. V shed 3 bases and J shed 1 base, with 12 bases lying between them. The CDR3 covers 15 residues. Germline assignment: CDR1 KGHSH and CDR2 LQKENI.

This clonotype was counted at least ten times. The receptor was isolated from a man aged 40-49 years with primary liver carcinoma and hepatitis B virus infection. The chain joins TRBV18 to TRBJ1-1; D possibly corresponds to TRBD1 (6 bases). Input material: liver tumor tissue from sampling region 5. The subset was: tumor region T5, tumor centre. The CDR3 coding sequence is TGTGCCAGCTCACCGGAATTACAGGGGAACACTGAAGCTTTCTTT. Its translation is CASSPELQGNTEAFF.